Sequencing of this T cell receptor (beta chain) was carried out in a study of T cell responses to AZD1222 COVID-19 vaccine. Points on this clone: The antigen remains undetermined.

The study's findings and limits: Spike-specific TCR depth and breadth grew after two AZD1222 doses. Nearly half of the spike-specific TCRs reportedly recognize variant regions that carry no mutations.

This table comes from immunoSEQ multiplex PCR, and its TCRdb copy is limited to in-frame clones, with some not included. The table lists about 100,000 clones, around 90% of them singletons. The TCR comes from an adult in good health. The starting material was peripheral blood, obtained on day 0 of AZD1222 vaccination.

The CDR3 sequence is CASSQDIRTSGRVANEQYF. The CDR3 DNA follows: TGCGCCAGCAGCCAAGATATAAGGACTAGCGGGAGGGTGGCAAACGAGCAGTACTTC. V is TRBV4-3 and J is TRBJ2-7; 15 bases are a match to TRBD2. The germline V gene has CDR1 LGHNA and CDR2 YSLEER. The V segment lost 0 bases and the J segment 5 bases; nucleotides outside the gene matches: 11. CDR3 size: 19 residues.